One and the same sample provided the 13 T cell receptor beta chains below, sequenced in a study of blood T cell repertoires in COVID-19. Profiling relied on immunoSEQ multiplex PCR, and the TCRdb table lists in-frame clones only, not all of them. The sample has about 140,000 clones, about 85% seen once. Sequencing was done on a sample of peripheral blood. The receptors shown here come from a human donor in a cohort sampled during active COVID-19.

The J gene is TRBJ1-1, the V gene TRBV19; D may be TRBD1 (6 bases). The length of the CDR3 is 14 residues. From germline, CDR1 is LNHDA and CDR2 SQIVND (reference sequence). Trimming cost V 6 bases and J 1 base, with 12 bases left between them. The CDR3 loop is CASSRQAQNTEAFF. The CDR3 DNA reads TGTGCCAGTAGCCGACAGGCGCAGAACACTGAAGCTTTCTTT.

The chain uses TRBV6-5 and TRBJ1-4; D gene uncertain. Germline CDR1 reads MNHEY; CDR2 reads SVGAGI. The V gene lost 8 bases and the J gene lost 3 bases, with 13 bases spanning the gap. CDR3 length equals 14 residues. Here the CDR3 reads CASREGDANEKLFF. The CDR3 nucleotides are TGTGCCAGCCGCGAGGGAGATGCTAATGAAAAACTGTTTTTT.

This chain joins TRBV7-6 and TRBJ1-2, with D possibly being TRBD1 (6 bases). Germline lookup yields CDR1 SGHVS and CDR2 FNYEAQ. Trimming stripped 8 bases from V and 7 bases from J, with 23 bases between. The CDR3 is made up of 15 amino acids. The CDR3 bases are TGTGCCAGCGTGCCAGGTGGGCACAGGGCATTTGGCTACACCTTC. Translation: CASVPGGHRAFGYTF.

V gene TRBV14 combines with J gene TRBJ2-7, with D maybe TRBD2 (6 bases). The V end lost 4 bases, the J end lost 7 bases, and 11 bases lay between the germline ends. Germline V gene lookup returns CDR1 SGHDN and CDR2 FVKESK. The CDR3 runs to 12 residues. The DNA of the CDR3 is TGTGCCAGCAGCCTCTTGGGGGGTGAGCAGTACTTC. This encodes CASSLLGGEQYF.

V is TRBV15 and J is TRBJ2-3; 8 nucleotides match TRBD1. The CDR3 totals 14 residues. The V segment lost 4 bases and the J segment 5 bases; nucleotides outside the gene matches: 5. Germline V gives CDR1 LNHNV, CDR2 YYDKDF (reference sequence). CDR3: CATSKGQDGDTQYF. CDR3 bases: TGTGCCACCAGCAAGGGACAGGACGGAGATACGCAGTATTTT.

J is TRBJ2-1 and V is TRBV27; maybe TRBD1 (6 bases). Germline values: CDR1 MNHEY, CDR2 SMNVEV (reference sequence). The CDR3 has 17 residues. V was pared by 5 bases and J by 7 bases, with 24 bases between. This CDR3 is CASSLLHRERGTNEQFF. As DNA, the CDR3 is TGTGCCAGCAGTCTCCTCCACAGGGAGCGAGGCACGAATGAGCAGTTCTTC.

This chain connects TRBV3-1 (or the pseudogene TRBV3-2) to TRBJ1-6; D gene uncertain. Germline CDR1 LGHDT, CDR2 YNNKEL (reference sequence). This CDR3 has 17 amino acids. Trimming took off 1 base at V and 5 bases at J, with 15 bases between the two ends. CDR3 bases: TGTGCCAGCAGCCAAGTATTAAGAGCGTCGGATAATTCACCCCTCCACTTT. This translates into CASSQVLRASDNSPLHF.

CDR3 in amino acids: CASSPTGGPVTEAFF. In nucleotides, the CDR3 is TGTGCCAGCAGCCCTACAGGGGGCCCCGTCACTGAAGCTTTCTTT. The chain is built from TRBV7-2 and TRBJ1-1; 9 nucleotides agree with TRBD1. Germline CDR1 and CDR2: SGHTA and FQGNSA. The CDR3 sequence is 15 residues long. J gave up 4 bases and V 5 bases, and 8 bases lay outside the gene matches.

This clone was detected only a few times. The V gene is TRBV19, the J gene TRBJ2-7; D is ambiguous. CDR3 size: 13 residues. Germline V gene sequence: CDR1 LNHDA, CDR2 SQIVND (reference sequence). V was pared by 3 bases and J by 2 bases, with 8 bases between. The CDR3 loop reads CASSIARTYEQYF. CDR3 bases: TGTGCCAGTAGTATTGCGAGAACCTACGAGCAGTACTTC.

The V call is TRBV4-3, the J call TRBJ2-2, with TRBD2 matching over 11 bases. Germline lookup yields CDR1 LGHNA and CDR2 YSLEER. The CDR3 totals 18 residues. V dropped 3 bases and J dropped 3; count of bases not matched to a gene: 9. For the CDR3, the DNA is TGCGCCAGCAGCCAGCTAGCGGGAGGAGGACAGTACACCGGGGAGCTGTTTTTT. Protein: CASSQLAGGGQYTGELFF.

This clone was recorded a few times. This chain links TRBV7-6 with TRBJ2-1, with 9 bases matching TRBD2. This CDR3 contains 19 residues. V lost 3 bases and J lost 7; bases outside the gene matches: 19. The germline CDR1 and CDR2 sequences are SGHVS and FNYEAQ. The CDR3 loop reads CASSFGGGSGSSIRNEQFF. CDR3 coding DNA: TGTGCCAGCAGCTTCGGAGGTGGTAGCGGGAGCTCTATTAGGAATGAGCAGTTCTTC.

This clone appeared a few times. This sequence joins TRBV7-9 and TRBJ2-1; weak D call: TRBD2 (5 bases). The V and J ends lost 3 bases and 0 bases respectively, with 6 bases between them. Per the germline V gene, CDR1 is SEHNR and CDR2 is FQNEAQ (reference sequence). The CDR3 length is 14 residues. The CDR3 protein is CASSLGSSYNEQFF. The CDR3, as DNA: TGTGCCAGCAGCTTGGGGAGCTCCTACAATGAGCAGTTCTTC.

Concerning this clone itself: One end of the junction does not line up with germline, which may come from a read error. The DNA of the CDR3 is TGTGCCAGTAGTGGGACAGGAAACCAAATTGGGCCCCAGCATTTT. Its protein is CASSGTGNQIGPQHF. The genes are TRBV2 and TRBJ1-5; TRBD1 matches 8 bases. The CDR3 consists of 15 residues. Germline values: CDR1 SNHLY, CDR2 FYNNEI.